This T cell receptor (beta chain) was observed in a study of CD8 T cells in ankylosing spondylitis. TCRdb passed the 5' RACE reads through MiXCR, listing each CDR3 protein once. Seen here are fewer than 750,000 distinct CDR3 sequences, 15% to 20% observed once, and the top ten hold under 20%. This clonotype came up many times. Its antigen remains unidentified. Study-level points and caveats: A motif in TCR beta, a set of 8 or 9 highly homologous variants, appeared characteristic of ankylosing spondylitis blood.

The CDR3 is 14 residues long. The ends lost 4 bases at V and 4 bases at J; junction bases unmatched: 3. Germline values: CDR1 DFQATT, CDR2 SNEGSKA (reference sequence). This TCR was recovered from a male donor with ankylosing spondylitis. V and J are TRBV20-1 and TRBJ1-5, with 11 positions matching TRBD1. Material for sequencing was blood, either unsorted or a sorted T cell fraction (not recorded which). The CDR3 nucleotides read TGCAGTGCTACAGGGACAGGGGGGAATCAGCCCCAGCATTTT. Translation gives CSATGTGGNQPQHF.